The TCR beta chain under discussion was sequenced for a study of T cell responses to AZD1222 COVID-19 vaccine. The study, taken as a whole, reports: Vaccine-associated CD4 TCRs ranged over spike, dominating at 160-218 and 743-854. Among spike-specific TCRs, nearly half reportedly target unmutated variant regions. Only a handful of people who got AZD1222 tested seropositive at baseline.

Germline CDR1 SGHAT, CDR2 FQNNGV. The CDR3 is 16 amino acids. The V gene lost 3 bases and the J gene lost 2 bases, with 13 bases spanning the gap. Here immunoSEQ multiplex PCR was the method, and the copy in TCRdb shows in-frame clones only, minus some. The data contain some 100,000 clones, about 86% of them singletons. Turning to this clone: Its target is not known.

The V call is TRBV11-2, the J call TRBJ2-2, with D possibly TRBD1 on 6 matching bases. This sample comprised peripheral blood, obtained 28 days after the second AZD1222 dose. The TCR sequence derives from an adult who received the AZD1222 COVID-19 vaccine. This CDR3 is CASSLTGQRNTGELFF. The CDR3 bases are TGTGCCAGCAGCTTGACGGGACAAAGAAACACCGGGGAGCTGTTTTTT.